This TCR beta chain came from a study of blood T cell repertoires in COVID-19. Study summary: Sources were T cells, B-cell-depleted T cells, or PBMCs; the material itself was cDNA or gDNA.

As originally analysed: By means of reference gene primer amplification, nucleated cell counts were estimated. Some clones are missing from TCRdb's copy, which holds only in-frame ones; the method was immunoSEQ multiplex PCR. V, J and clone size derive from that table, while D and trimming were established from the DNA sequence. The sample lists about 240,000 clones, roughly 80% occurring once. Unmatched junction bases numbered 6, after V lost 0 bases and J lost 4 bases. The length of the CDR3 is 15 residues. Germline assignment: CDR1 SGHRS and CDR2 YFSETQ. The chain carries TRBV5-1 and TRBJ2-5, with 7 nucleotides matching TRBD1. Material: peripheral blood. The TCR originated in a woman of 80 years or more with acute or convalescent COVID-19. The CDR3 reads CASSLAGQYGETQYF. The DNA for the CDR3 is TGCGCCAGCAGCTTGGCGGGACAGTACGGAGAGACCCAGTACTTC.